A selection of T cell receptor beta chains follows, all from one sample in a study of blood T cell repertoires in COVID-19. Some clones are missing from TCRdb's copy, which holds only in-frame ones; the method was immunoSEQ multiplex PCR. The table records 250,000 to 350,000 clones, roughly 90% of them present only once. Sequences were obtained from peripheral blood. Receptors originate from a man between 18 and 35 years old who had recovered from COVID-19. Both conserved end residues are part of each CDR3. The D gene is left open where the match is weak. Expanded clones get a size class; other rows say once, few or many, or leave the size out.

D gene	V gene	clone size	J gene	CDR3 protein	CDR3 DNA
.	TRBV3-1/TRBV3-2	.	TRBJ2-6	CASSQDRGSGANVLTF	TGTGCCAGCAGCCAAGATCGGGGTTCTGGGGCCAACGTCCTGACTTTC
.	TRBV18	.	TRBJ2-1	CASSPLDTDNEQFF	TGTGCCAGCTCACCACTGGACACGGACAATGAGCAGTTCTTC
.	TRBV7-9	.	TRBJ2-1	CASSPREGAYNEQFF	TGTGCCAGCAGCCCTCGGGAGGGGGCTTACAATGAGCAGTTCTTC
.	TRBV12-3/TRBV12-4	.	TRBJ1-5	CASSTTSNQPQHF	TGTGCCAGCAGCACAACAAGCAATCAGCCCCAGCATTTT
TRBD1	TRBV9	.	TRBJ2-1	CASSVGDRGYNEQFF	TGTGCCAGCAGCGTAGGGGACAGGGGCTACAATGAGCAGTTCTTC
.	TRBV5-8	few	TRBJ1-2	CASSGRQENYGYTF	TGTGCCAGCAGCGGTCGACAGGAGAACTATGGCTACACCTTC
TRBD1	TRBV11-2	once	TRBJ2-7	CASSLVPTLGRGLYEQYF	TGTGCCAGCAGCTTAGTACCCACTTTGGGCAGGGGGCTATATGAGCAGTACTTC
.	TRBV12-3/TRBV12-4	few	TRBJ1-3	CASRRDSGNTIYF	TGTGCCAGCAGGAGGGACTCTGGAAACACCATATATTTT
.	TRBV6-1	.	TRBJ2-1	CASSELLNEQFF	TGTGCCAGCAGTGAACTTTTGAATGAGCAGTTCTTC
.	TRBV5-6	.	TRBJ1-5	CASSTLTDSNQPQHF	TGTGCCAGCAGCACCCTGACAGATAGCAATCAGCCCCAGCATTTT
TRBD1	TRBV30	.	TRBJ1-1	CAWWGYGTGGWDTEAFF	TGTGCCTGGTGGGGCTACGGGACAGGGGGTTGGGACACTGAAGCTTTCTTT
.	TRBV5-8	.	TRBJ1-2	CASSSGYGYTF	TGTGCCAGCAGCTCCGGCTATGGCTACACCTTC
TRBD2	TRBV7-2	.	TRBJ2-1	CASSFLAGLGDNEQFF	TGTGCCAGCAGCTTCCTAGCGGGGTTAGGTGACAATGAGCAGTTCTTC
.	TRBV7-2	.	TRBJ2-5	CASSPLRETQYF	TGTGCCAGCAGCCCCTTGAGGGAGACCCAGTACTTC
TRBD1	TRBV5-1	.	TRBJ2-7	CASSSTTGFYEQYF	TGCGCCAGCAGCTCGACGACAGGGTTCTACGAGCAGTACTTC
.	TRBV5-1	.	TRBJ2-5	CASSSRVGLETQYF	TGCGCCAGCAGCTCGAGGGTGGGATTGGAGACCCAGTACTTC
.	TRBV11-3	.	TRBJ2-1	CASSFGQGNNEQFF	TGTGCCAGCAGCTTTGGGCAGGGGAACAATGAGCAGTTCTTC
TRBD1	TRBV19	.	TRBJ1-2	CASVRGQGGGYTF	TGTGCCAGTGTCCGAGGCCAGGGGGGTGGCTACACCTTC
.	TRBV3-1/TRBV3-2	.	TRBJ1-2	CASSQDRQTANYGYTF	TGTGCCAGCAGCCAAGATAGGCAGACAGCTAACTATGGCTACACCTTC
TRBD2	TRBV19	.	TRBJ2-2	CASSILGLAGGSNTGELFF	TGTGCCAGTAGTATATTGGGACTAGCGGGGGGCTCGAACACCGGGGAGCTGTTTTTT
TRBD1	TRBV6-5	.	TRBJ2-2	CASSWDRNTGELFF	TGTGCCAGCAGTTGGGACAGGAACACCGGGGAGCTGTTTTTT
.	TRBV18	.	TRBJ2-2	CASSPYVPGGNTGELFF	TGTGCCAGCTCACCATATGTTCCGGGGGGCAACACCGGGGAGCTGTTTTTT
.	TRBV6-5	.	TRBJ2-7	CASSYSTPDSPYEQYF	TGTGCCAGCAGTTACTCGACCCCGGACAGCCCCTACGAGCAGTACTTC
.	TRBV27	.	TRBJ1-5	CASSPDRPNQPQHF	TGTGCCAGCAGTCCCGACAGGCCCAATCAGCCCCAGCATTTT
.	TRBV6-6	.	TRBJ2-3	CASSHLLQGSDTQYF	TGTGCCAGCAGTCACCTCCTACAGGGATCAGATACGCAGTATTTT
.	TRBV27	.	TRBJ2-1	CASSLLGVGNEQFF	TGTGCCAGCAGTTTATTAGGGGTCGGAAATGAGCAGTTCTTC
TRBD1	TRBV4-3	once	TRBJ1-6	CASSQDSHDRGLSPLHF	TGCGCCAGCAGCCAAGATTCCCACGACAGGGGGCTTTCACCCCTCCACTTT
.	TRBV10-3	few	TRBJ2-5	CAISESLAQETQYF	TGTGCCATCAGTGAGTCTCTAGCACAAGAGACCCAGTACTTC
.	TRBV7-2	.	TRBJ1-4	CASSVRLREKLFF	TGTGCCAGCAGCGTCAGGCTGCGTGAAAAACTGTTTTTT
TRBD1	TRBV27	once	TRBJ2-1	CASKNLGRTGANEQFF	TGTGCCAGCAAGAACTTGGGCCGGACAGGGGCCAATGAGCAGTTCTTC
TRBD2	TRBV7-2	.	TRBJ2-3	CASSLASSGGLDTQYF	TGTGCCAGCAGCTTAGCTTCTAGCGGGGGGCTGGATACGCAGTATTTT
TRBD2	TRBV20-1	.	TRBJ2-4	CSASTSGRALGKNIQYF	TGCAGTGCTAGTACTAGCGGGAGGGCATTGGGCAAAAACATTCAGTACTTC
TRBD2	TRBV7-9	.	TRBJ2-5	CASSLLGTSGTPGSLEYF	TGTGCCAGCAGCTTACTCGGGACTAGCGGGACCCCAGGGTCTTTGGAGTACTTC
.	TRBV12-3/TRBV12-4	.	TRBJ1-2	CASTEQASYGYTF	TGTGCCAGCACCGAACAGGCCAGCTATGGCTACACCTTC
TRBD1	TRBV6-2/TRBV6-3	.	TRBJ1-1	CASSSTGQGLLNTEAFF	TGTGCCAGCAGTTCGACCGGACAGGGGCTCCTTAACACTGAAGCTTTCTTT
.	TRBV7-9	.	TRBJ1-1	CASSSTGSPEAFF	TGTGCCAGCAGTAGCACAGGGAGCCCTGAAGCTTTCTTT
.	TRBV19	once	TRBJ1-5	CASSSAGTSNQPQHF	TGTGCCAGTAGTAGCGCCGGGACTTCCAATCAGCCCCAGCATTTT
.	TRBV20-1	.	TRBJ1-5	CSASGPLRYQPQHF	TGCAGTGCTAGTGGCCCACTCCGATACCAGCCCCAGCATTTT
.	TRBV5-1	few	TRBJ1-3	CASSLGERSGNTIYF	TGCGCCAGCAGCCTAGGGGAACGCTCTGGAAACACCATATATTTT
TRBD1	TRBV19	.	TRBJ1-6	CASGQGTNSPLHF	TGTGCCAGTGGACAGGGGACCAATTCACCCCTCCACTTT
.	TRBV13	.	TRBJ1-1	CASSLPNTQGLENTEAFF	TGTGCCAGCAGCCTTCCTAACACCCAGGGACTCGAGAACACTGAAGCTTTCTTT
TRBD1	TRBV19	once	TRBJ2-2	CASKSGQGGSLGTGELFF	TGTGCCAGTAAATCGGGACAGGGAGGAAGTTTAGGCACCGGGGAGCTGTTTTTT
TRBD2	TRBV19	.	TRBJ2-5	CASSIDLGGAGGETQYF	TGTGCCAGTAGTATAGATCTGGGAGGGGCTGGGGGTGAGACCCAGTACTTC